These T cell receptor beta chains were read from a single sample in a study of regulatory T cells in long-lasting Graves disease. TCRdb processed the multiplex PCR reads anew with MiXCR; each CDR3 protein has one entry. The data contain approximately 440,000 distinct CDR3 sequences, around 20% of them singletons. The sequencing used peripheral blood mononuclear cells (PBMCs), collected when the disease was refractory, from a patient treated with antithyroid drugs. The receptors were sampled from a female donor with Graves disease. CDR3s include the opening cysteine and the closing phenylalanine or tryptophan. A D gene is named only where the DNA matches it firmly. Rows may omit the clone size; those that give it use once, few, many or a size class.

d_gene	v_gene	len	j_gene	abundance	CDR3nt	CDR3aa
-	TRBV12-3/TRBV12-4	13	TRBJ1-1	many	TGTGCCAGCAGTTTATGGGGATTCACTGAAGCTTTCTTT	CASSLWGFTEAFF
-	TRBV12-3/TRBV12-4	14	TRBJ1-2	many	TGTGCCAGCAGTTCCAGGGTGCCCTTATATGGCTACACCTTC	CASSSRVPLYGYTF
TRBD1	TRBV28	16	TRBJ2-2	few	TGTGCCAGCAGTCAGCGACAGGGATCGGGTACCGGGGAGCTGTTTTTT	CASSQRQGSGTGELFF
-	TRBV15	14	TRBJ1-2	-	TGTGCCACCAGTCCCGTGACAGGACGTTATGGCTACACCTTC	CATSPVTGRYGYTF
-	TRBV2	16	TRBJ1-2	-	TGTGCCAGCAACCTAAACTCCGGGGCCGCTGGCTATGGCTACACCTTC	CASNLNSGAAGYGYTF
-	TRBV27	15	TRBJ1-1	many	TGTGCCAGCAGTTTCTCCAGTGGAATGAACACTGAAGCTTTCTTT	CASSFSSGMNTEAFF
-	TRBV7-2	14	TRBJ2-5	many	TGTGCCAGCACCGCCAGTAGCGGAGAAGAGACCCAGTACTTC	CASTASSGEETQYF
TRBD2	TRBV6-1	13	TRBJ2-5	many	TGTGCCAGCCAGGGACTAGCGGGAGAGACCCAGTACTTC	CASQGLAGETQYF
-	TRBV7-2	15	TRBJ2-7	many	TGTGCCAGCAGCTTAGATAGCCACCCCGGAGGCGAGCAGTACTTC	CASSLDSHPGGEQYF
TRBD1	TRBV5-4	15	TRBJ1-6	-	TGTGCCAGCAGAAGGGACAGGGCAACAAATTCACCCCTCCACTTT	CASRRDRATNSPLHF
TRBD1	TRBV5-1	16	TRBJ2-2	few	TGCGCCAGCAGCACCGGACAGGGCCCGAACACCGGGGAGCTGTTTTTT	CASSTGQGPNTGELFF
TRBD2	TRBV28	14	TRBJ2-4	few	TGTGCCAGCAGTCCGGGGGGGCCCTCCAACATTCAGTACTTC	CASSPGGPSNIQYF
-	TRBV12-3/TRBV12-4	15	TRBJ2-5	many	TGTGCCAGCAGTCCCCGTCGGACTAACGGAGGGACCCAGTACTTC	CASSPRRTNGGTQYF
-	TRBV13	14	TRBJ1-2	many	TGTGCCAGCAGCCTCAGTCCGGACGGGTATGGCTACACCTTC	CASSLSPDGYGYTF
-	TRBV29-1	13	TRBJ2-1	few	TGCAGCGTTGATAGGCAGGGGATTAATGAGCAGTTCTTC	CSVDRQGINEQFF
-	TRBV28	12	TRBJ2-5	many	TGTGCCAGCAGTTTATACGCGGAGACCCAGTACTTC	CASSLYAETQYF
-	TRBV2	13	TRBJ1-5	many	TGTGCCAGCAGTGGTCGGGGCAATCAGCCCCAGCATTTT	CASSGRGNQPQHF
TRBD2	TRBV7-2	14	TRBJ2-5	many	TGTGCCAGCAGCTGGACTAGCGGGAGAGAGACCCAGTACTTC	CASSWTSGRETQYF
-	TRBV3-1	17	TRBJ1-3	many	TGTGCCAGCAGCCAAGAACGGGGGCTCGACTCTGGAAACACCATATATTTT	CASSQERGLDSGNTIYF
-	TRBV4-1	15	TRBJ2-1	few	TGCGCCAGCAGCCAAGATCATCAGGGGAGGGATGAGCAGTTCTTC	CASSQDHQGRDEQFF
-	TRBV7-9	13	TRBJ2-7	-	TGTGCCAGCAGCCCCGGGGTGGCCTACGAGCAGTACTTC	CASSPGVAYEQYF
-	TRBV11-2	14	TRBJ1-6	-	TGTGCCAGCAGCTTGGCCAGCCCTAATTCACCCCTCCACTTT	CASSLASPNSPLHF
-	TRBV20-1	10	TRBJ2-7	-	TGCAGTGCTACGGACTACGAGCAGTACTTC	CSATDYEQYF
-	TRBV6-1	15	TRBJ1-2	few	TGTGCCAGCAGCGCTCGTGGTATCGCTAACTATGGCTACACCTTC	CASSARGIANYGYTF
TRBD1	TRBV7-9	21	TRBJ2-1	-	TGTGCCAGCAGCTTAGTGGGGACAGGGCTAGCGAGATACAGCTCCTACAATGAGCAGTTCTTC	CASSLVGTGLARYSSYNEQFF
TRBD1	TRBV11-2	14	TRBJ2-5	many	TGTGCCAGCAGCTCGCAGGGGGCTTTTGAGACCCAGTACTTC	CASSSQGAFETQYF
-	TRBV16	12	TRBJ1-6	-	TGTGCCAGCAGTTTCCTTAATTCACCCCTCCACTTT	CASSFLNSPLHF
-	TRBV15	12	TRBJ2-3	-	TGTGCCACCAGCAAAGGCACAGATACGCAGTATTTT	CATSKGTDTQYF
-	TRBV5-1	14	TRBJ1-6	-	TGCGCCAGCAGCTCGGAAGGCGTGGGATCACCCCTCCACTTT	CASSSEGVGSPLHF
-	TRBV6-1	12	TRBJ1-5	-	TGTGCCAGCAGATCTGGTTCTCAGCCCCAGCATTTT	CASRSGSQPQHF
-	TRBV27	14	TRBJ2-5	many	TGTGCCAGCAGTCCAGTCCCTAACCAAGAGACCCAGTACTTC	CASSPVPNQETQYF
-	TRBV2	16	TRBJ1-5	many	TGTGCCAGCTGGGGGCCGGATCCGTCTCGCAATCAGCCCCAGCATTTT	CASWGPDPSRNQPQHF
-	TRBV11-1	13	TRBJ1-2	-	TGTGCCAGCAGCTTTACGGCAGTGAATGGCTACACCTTC	CASSFTAVNGYTF
-	TRBV18	15	TRBJ1-3	-	TGTGCCAGCTCACTAGATCTTTACTCTGGAAACACCATATATTTT	CASSLDLYSGNTIYF
-	TRBV12-3/TRBV12-4	14	TRBJ2-6	-	TGTGCCAACACCCGGACCTCTGGGGCCAACGTCCTGACTTTC	CANTRTSGANVLTF
-	TRBV5-1	14	TRBJ2-5	-	TGCGCCAGCAGTAGTGGGAGCGTCCAAGAGACCCAGTACTTC	CASSSGSVQETQYF
-	TRBV27	12	TRBJ2-2	few	TGTGCCAGCAGGACATGGAGGGGGGAGTTGTTTTTT	CASRTWRGELFF
-	TRBV3-1	14	TRBJ2-7	-	TGTGCCAGCAGCCAAGATGGACATTCGGGCGAGCAGTACTTC	CASSQDGHSGEQYF
-	TRBV18	13	TRBJ2-5	many	TGTGCCAGCTCACCACGCCTGGGGGAGACCCAGTACTTC	CASSPRLGETQYF
-	TRBV20-1	14	TRBJ2-2	-	TGCAGTGCGACGGGACTTGCGAACACCGGGGAGCTGTTTTTT	CSATGLANTGELFF
-	TRBV6-1	15	TRBJ1-2	many	TGTGCCAGCAGCGACTCACTCGGGCGAAACTATGGCTACACCTTC	CASSDSLGRNYGYTF
-	TRBV18	13	TRBJ1-2	few	TGTGCCAGCTCCCACGACACTAACTATGGCTACACCTTC	CASSHDTNYGYTF
-	TRBV11-2	12	TRBJ2-7	few	TGTGCCAGCGGGGACTCCCCGAATGAGCAGTACTTC	CASGDSPNEQYF
TRBD1	TRBV10-3	17	TRBJ2-2	few	TGTGCCATCAGTGGTCTGTTGGGACAGGGCTACACCGGGGAGCTGTTTTTT	CAISGLLGQGYTGELFF
TRBD1	TRBV20-1	17	TRBJ1-2	-	TGCAGTGCTAGCGCCCCTCGACAGGGGGCAGGTAGCTATGGCTACACCTTC	CSASAPRQGAGSYGYTF
TRBD2	TRBV9	17	TRBJ2-2	many	TGTGCCAGCAGTCGTACCTTGAGAGCGGGAGCCACCGGGGAGCTGTTTTTT	CASSRTLRAGATGELFF
-	TRBV5-5	11	TRBJ2-5	many	TGTGCCAGCACTTATCGGGAGACCCAGTACTTC	CASTYRETQYF
-	TRBV5-1	14	TRBJ2-7	many	TGCGCCAGCAGCTTGTCAGGGTCCACCTACGAGCAGTACTTC	CASSLSGSTYEQYF